This TCR beta chain was retrieved from a study of identical twins. Study-wide results and caveats: Memory repertoires lacked the insertion deficit that abundant cord blood beta clonotypes showed. Conclusions rested on cross-sectional statistics rather than following the same donors.

TCRdb independently ran MiXCR on the 5' RACE reads; one entry per CDR3 protein. This sample yields approximately 670,000 distinct CDR3 sequences, of which less than 7% are seen a single time; about 1.8% belongs to the top ten. This clonotype was detected ten times or more. Antigen unknown. The CDR3 has 12 residues. Germline V gene lookup returns CDR1 SQVTM and CDR2 ANQGSEA. The trim removed 7 bases at V and 4 bases at J, leaving 2 bases unmatched. The sample comprised naive T cells sorted from blood. This clonotype was obtained from a man aged 18 to 30 in good health. The chain recombines TRBV29-1 with TRBJ2-7; 12 bases are a match to TRBD1. In nucleotides, the CDR3 is TGCAGCGCGGGACAGGGGGCTTACGAGCAGTACTTC. This encodes CSAGQGAYEQYF.